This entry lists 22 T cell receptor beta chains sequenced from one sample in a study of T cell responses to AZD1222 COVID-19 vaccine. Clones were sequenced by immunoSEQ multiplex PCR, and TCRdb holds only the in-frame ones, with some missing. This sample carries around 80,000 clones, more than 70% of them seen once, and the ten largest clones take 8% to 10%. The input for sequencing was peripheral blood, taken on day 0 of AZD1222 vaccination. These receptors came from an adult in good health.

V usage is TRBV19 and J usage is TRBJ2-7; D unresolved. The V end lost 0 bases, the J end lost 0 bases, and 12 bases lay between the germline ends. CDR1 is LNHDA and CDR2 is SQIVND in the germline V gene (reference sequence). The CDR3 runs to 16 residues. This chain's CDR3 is CASSIDLEESSYEQYF. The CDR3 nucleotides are TGTGCCAGTAGTATAGATCTAGAAGAAAGCTCCTACGAGCAGTACTTC.

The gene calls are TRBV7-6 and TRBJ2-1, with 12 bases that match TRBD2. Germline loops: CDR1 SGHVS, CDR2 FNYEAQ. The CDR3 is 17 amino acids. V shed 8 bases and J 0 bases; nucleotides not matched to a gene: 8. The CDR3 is CASARTSGANSYNEQFF. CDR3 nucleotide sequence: TGTGCCAGCGCGAGGACTAGCGGGGCGAACTCCTACAATGAGCAGTTCTTC.

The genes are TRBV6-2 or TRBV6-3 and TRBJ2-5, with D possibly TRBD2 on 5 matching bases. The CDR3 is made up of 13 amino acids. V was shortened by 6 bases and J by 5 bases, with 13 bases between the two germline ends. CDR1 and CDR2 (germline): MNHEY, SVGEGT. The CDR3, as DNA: TGTGCCAGCAGCGGGGAGTTGAGGGAGACCCAGTACTTC. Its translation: CASSGELRETQYF.

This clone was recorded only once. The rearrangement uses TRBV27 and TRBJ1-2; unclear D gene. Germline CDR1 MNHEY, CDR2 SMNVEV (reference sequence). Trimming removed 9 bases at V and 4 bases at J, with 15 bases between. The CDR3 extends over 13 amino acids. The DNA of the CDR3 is TGTGCCAGTTCCCCCCGGGGAGTCTATGGCTACACCTTC. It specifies CASSPRGVYGYTF.

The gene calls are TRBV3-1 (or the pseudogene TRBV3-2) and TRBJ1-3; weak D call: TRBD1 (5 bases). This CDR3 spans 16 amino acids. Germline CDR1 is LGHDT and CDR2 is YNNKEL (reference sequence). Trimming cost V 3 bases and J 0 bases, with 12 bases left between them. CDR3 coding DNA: TGTGCCAGCAGCCAGGGACCGACGGCCTCTGGAAACACCATATATTTT. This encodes CASSQGPTASGNTIYF.

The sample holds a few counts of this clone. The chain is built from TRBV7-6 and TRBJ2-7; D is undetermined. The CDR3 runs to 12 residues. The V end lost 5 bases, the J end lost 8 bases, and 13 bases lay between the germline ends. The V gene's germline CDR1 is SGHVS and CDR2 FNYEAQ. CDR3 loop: CASSGYNGKQYF. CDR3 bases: TGTGCCAGCAGCGGGTACAATGGGAAGCAGTACTTC. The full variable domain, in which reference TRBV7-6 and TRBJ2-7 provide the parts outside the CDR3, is GAGVSQSPRYKVTKRGQDVALRCDPISGHVSLYWYRQALGQGPEFLTYFNYEAQQDKSGLPNDRFSAERPEGSISTLTIQRTEQRDSAMYRCASSGYNGKQYFGPGTRLTVT.

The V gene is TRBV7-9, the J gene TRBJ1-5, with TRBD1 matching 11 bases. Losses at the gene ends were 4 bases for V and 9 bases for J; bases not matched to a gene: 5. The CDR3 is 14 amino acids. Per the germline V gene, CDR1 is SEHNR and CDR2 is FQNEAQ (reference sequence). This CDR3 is CASSSGTGGVPQHF. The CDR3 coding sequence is TGTGCCAGCAGCTCTGGGACAGGGGGGGTGCCCCAGCATTTT.

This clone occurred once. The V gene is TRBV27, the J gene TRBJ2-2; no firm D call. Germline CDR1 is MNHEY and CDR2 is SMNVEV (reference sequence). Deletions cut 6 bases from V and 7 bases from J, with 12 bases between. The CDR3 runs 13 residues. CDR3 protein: CASSYNGGGELFF. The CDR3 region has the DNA TGTGCCAGCAGCTATAACGGTGGCGGGGAGCTGTTTTTT.

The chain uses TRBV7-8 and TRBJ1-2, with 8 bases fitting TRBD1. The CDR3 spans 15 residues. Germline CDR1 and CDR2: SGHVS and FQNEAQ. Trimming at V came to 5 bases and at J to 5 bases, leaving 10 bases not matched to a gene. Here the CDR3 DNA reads TGTGCCAGCAGCCTTGGACAGGGATCAACGTATGGCTACACCTTC. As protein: CASSLGQGSTYGYTF.

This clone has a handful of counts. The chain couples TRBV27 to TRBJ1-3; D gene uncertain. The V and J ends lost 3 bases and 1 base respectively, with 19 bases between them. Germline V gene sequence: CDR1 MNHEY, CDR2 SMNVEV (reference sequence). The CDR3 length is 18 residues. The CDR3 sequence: CASSFPPPSRKSGNTIYF. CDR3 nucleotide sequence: TGTGCCAGCAGTTTCCCCCCTCCGTCCCGAAAGTCTGGAAACACCATATATTTT.

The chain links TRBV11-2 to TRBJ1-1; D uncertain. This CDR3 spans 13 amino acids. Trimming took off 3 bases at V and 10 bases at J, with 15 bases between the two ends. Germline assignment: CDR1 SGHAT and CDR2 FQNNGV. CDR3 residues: CASSFGVALGAFF. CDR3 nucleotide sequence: TGTGCCAGCAGCTTCGGGGTTGCCCTTGGAGCTTTCTTT.

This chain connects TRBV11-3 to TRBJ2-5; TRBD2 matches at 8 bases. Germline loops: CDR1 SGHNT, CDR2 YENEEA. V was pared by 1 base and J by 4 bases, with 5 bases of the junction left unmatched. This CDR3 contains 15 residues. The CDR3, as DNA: TGTGCCAGCAGCTTAGGGGGTCTAGCGGGAGAGACCCAGTACTTC. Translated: CASSLGGLAGETQYF.

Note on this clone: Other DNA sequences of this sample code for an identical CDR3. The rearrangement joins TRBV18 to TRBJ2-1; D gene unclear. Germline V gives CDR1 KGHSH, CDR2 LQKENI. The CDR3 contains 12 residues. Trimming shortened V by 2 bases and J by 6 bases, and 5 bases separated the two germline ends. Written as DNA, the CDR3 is TGTGCCAGCTCACCATTGGGCAATGAGCAGTTCTTC. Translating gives CASSPLGNEQFF.

DNA for the CDR3: TGTGCCAGCAGCGGGGTCGGAAGAGGAGATACGCAGTATTTT. This encodes CASSGVGRGDTQYF. J is TRBJ2-3 and V is TRBV13; D ambiguous. Between the trimmed V and J ends, which lost 5 bases and 5 bases, there was a span of 14 bases. CDR3 length: 14 amino acids. In germline, CDR1 is PRHDT, CDR2 FYEKMQ (reference sequence).

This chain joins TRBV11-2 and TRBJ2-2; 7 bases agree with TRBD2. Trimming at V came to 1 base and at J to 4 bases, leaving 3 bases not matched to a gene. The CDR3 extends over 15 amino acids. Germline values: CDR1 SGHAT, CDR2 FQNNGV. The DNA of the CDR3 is TGTGCCAGCAGCTTAGTGGCTAGCGGCACCGGGGAGCTGTTTTTT. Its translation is CASSLVASGTGELFF.

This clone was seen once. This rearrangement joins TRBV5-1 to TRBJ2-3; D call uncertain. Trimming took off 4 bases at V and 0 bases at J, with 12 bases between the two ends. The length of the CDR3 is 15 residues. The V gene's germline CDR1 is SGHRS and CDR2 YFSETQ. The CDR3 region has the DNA TGCGCCAGCAGCCCGGGCCTTTATAGCACAGATACGCAGTATTTT. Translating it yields CASSPGLYSTDTQYF.

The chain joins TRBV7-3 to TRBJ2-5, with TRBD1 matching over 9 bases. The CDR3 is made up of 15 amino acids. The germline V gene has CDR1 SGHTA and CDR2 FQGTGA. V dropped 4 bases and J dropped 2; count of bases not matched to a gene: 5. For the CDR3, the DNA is TGTGCCAGCAGCTCCGGGACAGGGAATCAAGAGACCCAGTACTTC. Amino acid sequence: CASSSGTGNQETQYF.

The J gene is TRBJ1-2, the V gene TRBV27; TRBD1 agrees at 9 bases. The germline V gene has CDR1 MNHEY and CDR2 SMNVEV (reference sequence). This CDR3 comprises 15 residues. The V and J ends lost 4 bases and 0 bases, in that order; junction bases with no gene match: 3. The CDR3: CASSSGQGTNYGYTF. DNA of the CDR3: TGTGCCAGCAGTTCCGGACAGGGGACTAACTATGGCTACACCTTC.

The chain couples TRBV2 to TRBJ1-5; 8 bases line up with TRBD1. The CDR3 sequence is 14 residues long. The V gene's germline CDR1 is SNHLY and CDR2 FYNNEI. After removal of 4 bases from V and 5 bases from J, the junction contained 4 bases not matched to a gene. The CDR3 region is CASSGTGIDQPQHF. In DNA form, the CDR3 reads TGTGCCAGCAGTGGGACAGGGATTGATCAGCCCCAGCATTTT.

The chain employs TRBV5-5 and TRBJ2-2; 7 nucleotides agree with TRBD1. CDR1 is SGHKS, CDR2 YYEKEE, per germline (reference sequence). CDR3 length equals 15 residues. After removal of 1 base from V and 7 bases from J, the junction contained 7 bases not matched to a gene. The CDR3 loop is CASSLRQGEVGELFF. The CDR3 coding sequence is TGTGCCAGCAGCTTGAGGCAGGGGGAAGTCGGGGAGCTGTTTTTT.

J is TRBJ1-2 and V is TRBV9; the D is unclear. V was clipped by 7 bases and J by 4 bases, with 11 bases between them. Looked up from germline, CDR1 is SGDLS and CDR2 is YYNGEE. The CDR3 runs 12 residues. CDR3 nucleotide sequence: TGTGCCAGCGCCGGGCAGAGCTATGGCTACACCTTC. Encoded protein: CASAGQSYGYTF.

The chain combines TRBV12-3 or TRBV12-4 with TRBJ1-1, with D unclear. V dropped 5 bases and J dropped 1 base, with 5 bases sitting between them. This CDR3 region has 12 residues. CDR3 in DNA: TGTGCCAGCAGTACTAGGAACACTGAAGCTTTCTTT. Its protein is CASSTRNTEAFF.